This TCR beta chain was profiled in a study of B cell selection in AIRE deficiency. Study-wide results and caveats: Shared Treg sequences were biased toward short CDR3s with few non-templated nucleotide insertions. Only about 9.3% of 3,500 to 4,500 shared Treg sequences were patient-specific; 31.6% healthy-specific.

CDR3 length: 15 residues. CDR1 is MDHEN, CDR2 SYDVKM, per germline. J lost 1 base, V lost 5 bases, and 7 bases had no gene match. Measured with immunoSEQ multiplex PCR; TCRdb has only the in-frame clones, and not every one. The sample lists some 22,000 clones; 90% to 97% were seen once. Comments on this clone: What it binds is unknown.

CD4+CD127+ cells were sorted as the conventional CD4 T cells. Control samples were from healthy, unrelated donors. The chain has TRBV28 and TRBJ1-1; 7 bases map to TRBD1. Sequencing used CD4+CD127+ conventional T cells sorted from PBMCs. This receptor was taken from a human donor in good health. The CDR3 sequence: CASSPSGTENTEAFF. The DNA for the CDR3 is TGTGCCAGCAGTCCCTCCGGGACAGAGAACACTGAAGCTTTCTTT. Combining the CDR3 with reference TRBV28 and TRBJ1-1 gives the whole variable domain DVKVTQSSRYLVKRTGEKVFLECVQDMDHENMFWYRQDPGLGLRLIYFSYDVKMKEKGDIPEGYSVSREKKERFSLILESASTNQTSMYLCASSPSGTENTEAFFGQGTRLTVV.